Following are 20 T cell receptor beta chains from one sample sequenced in a study of blood T cell repertoires in COVID-19. Assay used: immunoSEQ multiplex PCR; TCRdb lists only in-frame clones, some missing. The sample contains 100,000 to 150,000 clones, about 81% of which appear only once. Sequences were obtained from peripheral blood. The receptors were gathered from a woman older than 75 with acute or convalescent COVID-19.

The CDR3 here is CASAFYREGADTQYF. The CDR3 bases are TGTGCCAGCGCATTTTACAGGGAAGGGGCAGATACGCAGTATTTT. The genes are TRBV27 and TRBJ2-3; D possibly corresponds to TRBD1 (6 bases). Germline V gene lookup returns CDR1 MNHEY and CDR2 SMNVEV (reference sequence). The germline V and J ends were trimmed by 8 bases and 4 bases, with 19 bases remaining between them. CDR3 length: 15 amino acids.

The chain is built from TRBV18 and TRBJ2-5; 9 bases align to TRBD1. The germline V gene encodes CDR1 KGHSH and CDR2 LQKENI. The V segment lost 3 bases and the J segment 5 bases; nucleotides outside the gene matches: 7. This CDR3 is 15 amino acids long. CDR3 residues: CASSPSQGAEETQYF. The CDR3 DNA sequence: TGTGCCAGCTCACCCTCACAGGGGGCGGAGGAGACCCAGTACTTC.

The chain employs TRBV6-5 and TRBJ1-1; TRBD1 agrees at 8 bases. This CDR3 is 14 amino acids long. Trimming cost V 6 bases and J 5 bases; bases outside gene matches: 8. Germline loops: CDR1 MNHEY, CDR2 SVGAGI. The CDR3 bases are TGTGCCAGCAGGGACAGGGAGTGGTGGACTGAAGCTTTCTTT. Amino acid sequence: CASRDREWWTEAFF.

V is TRBV28 and J is TRBJ1-5, with 7 bases that match TRBD1. The CDR3 loop spans 11 amino acids. Germline V gene data show CDR1 as MDHEN and CDR2 as SYDVKM. The V and J ends lost 11 bases and 4 bases, in that order; junction bases with no gene match: 2. The CDR3 DNA sequence: TGTGCCGGGGGACAGAATCAGCCCCAGCATTTT. Residues: CAGGQNQPQHF.

This clone has just a few counts. This chain links TRBV4-3 with TRBJ2-7; 7 nucleotides agree with TRBD1. J was trimmed by 1 base and V by 4 bases; bases with no gene match: 1. The CDR3 has 13 residues. Germline CDR1 reads LGHNA; CDR2 reads YSLEER. The CDR3 region is CASSRGQSYEQYF. The CDR3 bases are TGCGCCAGCAGCCGGGGACAGTCCTACGAGCAGTACTTC.

This sequence joins TRBV3-1 (or the pseudogene TRBV3-2) and TRBJ2-7; D is perhaps TRBD2 (6 bases). V lost 3 bases to trimming and J lost 0 bases, with 9 bases between them. In germline, CDR1 is LGHDT, CDR2 YNNKEL (reference sequence). The CDR3 is 14 residues long. The CDR3 nucleotides read TGTGCCAGCAGCCACGCGGGGAGCTCCTACGAGCAGTACTTC. Its translation: CASSHAGSSYEQYF.

The rearrangement links TRBV7-6 to TRBJ2-1; the D is unclear. This CDR3 has 15 residues. V lost 2 bases to trimming and J lost 4 bases, with 12 bases between them. CDR1 SGHVS and CDR2 FNYEAQ come from the germline V gene. The DNA of the CDR3 is TGTGCCAGCAGCTTAAGAAACAGTTCTTACAATGAGCAGTTCTTC. Amino acid sequence: CASSLRNSSYNEQFF.

V usage is TRBV9 and J usage is TRBJ2-7; no reliable D call. CDR1 and CDR2 (germline): SGDLS, YYNGEE. The CDR3 length is 14 residues. With 4 bases removed from V and 0 bases from J, the gap between germline ends came to 11 bases. CDR3 bases: TGTGCCAGCAGCCCTACGTCTAGCTCCTACGAGCAGTACTTC. Amino acids: CASSPTSSSYEQYF.

The rearrangement links TRBV3-1 (or the pseudogene TRBV3-2) to TRBJ2-1, with 12 positions matching TRBD2. This CDR3 comprises 16 residues. Germline V gene lookup returns CDR1 LGHDT and CDR2 YNNKEL (reference sequence). V trimming: 4 bases; J trimming: 8 bases; junction bases outside the gene matches: 9. CDR3 residues: CASSPPLAGGPHEQFF. CDR3 bases: TGTGCCAGCAGCCCGCCCCTAGCGGGAGGGCCCCATGAGCAGTTCTTC.

The chain joins TRBV6-6 to TRBJ2-3; TRBD2 matches 12 bases. The CDR3 is 15 residues long. Germline V gene data show CDR1 as MNHNY and CDR2 as SVGAGI (reference sequence). The J segment lost 5 bases and the V segment lost 5 bases, leaving 5 bases of the junction unmatched. The CDR3 here is CASSLAGGPEDTQYF. DNA of the CDR3: TGTGCCAGCAGTCTAGCGGGGGGGCCCGAAGATACGCAGTATTTT.

This clone appeared a few times. The chain couples TRBV19 to TRBJ2-7; perhaps TRBD1 as D (6 bases). The CDR3 has 15 residues. The ends were cut back, 7 bases at V and 3 bases at J, with 19 bases in the middle. From germline, CDR1 is LNHDA and CDR2 SQIVND (reference sequence). CDR3 bases: TGTGCCAGTACCAAGGACAGCCTAAGTCACTACGAGCAGTACTTC. Its protein is CASTKDSLSHYEQYF.

V gene TRBV11-2 combines with J gene TRBJ2-5; maybe TRBD1 (5 bases). Germline-derived CDR1 and CDR2 are SGHAT and FQNNGV. The germline V and J ends were trimmed by 3 bases and 5 bases, with 13 bases remaining between them. This CDR3 spans 14 amino acids. CDR3: CASSFASRVETQYF. The CDR3 bases are TGTGCCAGCAGCTTTGCGTCCAGGGTTGAGACCCAGTACTTC.

The sample holds one count of this clone. This chain joins TRBV4-3 and TRBJ2-7; D may be TRBD2 (5 bases). The germline gives CDR1 LGHNA, CDR2 YSLEER. The germline V and J ends were trimmed by 2 bases and 0 bases, with 8 bases remaining between them. The CDR3 loop spans 14 amino acids. The CDR3 sequence: CASSQSRDSYEQYF. DNA of the CDR3: TGCGCCAGCAGCCAAAGTCGGGACTCCTACGAGCAGTACTTC.

The DNA of the CDR3 is TGTGCCAGCAGCCAAGAGAGCCAGGGTCACTACGAGCAGTACTTC. Translated: CASSQESQGHYEQYF. J is TRBJ2-7 and V is TRBV3-1 (or the pseudogene TRBV3-2); D possibly corresponds to TRBD1 (5 bases). The CDR3 is 15 amino acids. CDR1 and CDR2 from the germline V gene are LGHDT and YNNKEL (reference sequence). V was cut by 0 bases and J by 3 bases, with 12 bases left in between.

V gene TRBV3-1 (or the pseudogene TRBV3-2) combines with J gene TRBJ1-5, with D perhaps TRBD1 (6 bases). V was clipped by 7 bases and J by 15 bases, with 28 bases between them. In germline, CDR1 is LGHDT, CDR2 YNNKEL (reference sequence). The CDR3 contains 15 residues. The CDR3, as DNA: TGTGCCAGCACCCTACCAGAAAGGGGGTCGGCTCATCGGCATTTT. It specifies CASTLPERGSAHRHF.

V usage is TRBV7-6 and J usage is TRBJ2-5, with TRBD2 matching over 8 bases. The germline CDR1 and CDR2 sequences are SGHVS and FNYEAQ. The CDR3 covers 16 residues. V trimming: 5 bases; J trimming: 7 bases; junction bases outside the gene matches: 15. This CDR3 is CASSTRVSGTPGTQYF. The DNA of the CDR3 is TGTGCCAGCAGCACAAGGGTTAGCGGGACCCCCGGGACCCAGTACTTC.

The V and J genes are TRBV4-3 and TRBJ1-3; D unclear. The germline V and J ends were trimmed by 4 bases and 0 bases, with 7 bases remaining between them. This CDR3 has 14 amino acids. Germline-derived CDR1 and CDR2 are LGHNA and YSLEER. This CDR3 is CASSPGNSGNTIYF. Here the CDR3 DNA reads TGCGCCAGCAGCCCGGGAAACTCTGGAAACACCATATATTTT.

The V call is TRBV18, the J call TRBJ1-1; a possible D gene is TRBD1 (6 bases). Germline CDR1 KGHSH, CDR2 LQKENI. The CDR3 covers 14 residues. V dropped 6 bases and J dropped 1 base, with 12 bases sitting between them. In DNA form, the CDR3 reads TGTGCCAGCTCTACCACAGGGAAGAACACTGAAGCTTTCTTT. It codes for CASSTTGKNTEAFF.

The rearrangement joins TRBV7-8 to TRBJ1-2; 11 bases match TRBD1. Trimming removed 4 bases from V and 4 bases from J; junction bases left unmatched: 14. Germline V gives CDR1 SGHVS, CDR2 FQNEAQ. The CDR3 contains 18 residues. CDR3 in DNA: TGTGCCAGCAGCTCGAAACCCGGGACAGGGGGGACAGCCTATGGCTACACCTTC. Its translation: CASSSKPGTGGTAYGYTF.

The genes are TRBV7-2 and TRBJ1-5; 9 bases fit TRBD1. Germline CDR1 and CDR2: SGHTA and FQGNSA. The J segment lost 2 bases and the V segment lost 5 bases, leaving 10 bases of the junction unmatched. This CDR3 comprises 17 residues. This CDR3 reads CASSPAGTGFGNQPQHF. DNA of the CDR3: TGTGCCAGCAGCCCGGCCGGGACAGGGTTCGGCAATCAGCCCCAGCATTTT. Filled out from reference TRBV7-2 and TRBJ1-5, the complete variable domain reads GAGVSQSPSNKVTEKGKDVELRCDPISGHTALYWYRQSLGQGLEFLIYFQGNSAPDKSGLPSDRFSAERTGGSVSTLTIQRTQQEDSAVYLCASSPAGTGFGNQPQHFGDGTRLSIL.